The present entry profiles one T cell receptor (beta chain) with its context. This receptor's antigen is unknown. The input lacks base qualities; no much larger clone sits a single base away. The data belong to a study of blood T cell repertoires in COVID-19 (dated by TCRdb to the early 2020s). About the full investigation: Samples covering the acute and convalescent phases of COVID-19 were provided by collaborators in the United States, Italy and Spain. The material from the prospective study consisted of cDNA or gDNA derived from T cells, B-cell-depleted T cells, or PBMCs. The dataset comprised deeply sampled blood TCRbeta repertoires from subjects exposed to, actively infected with, or recovered from COVID-19. The repertoires were made available in a free public database intended to serve as a resource for research on the immune response to SARS-CoV-2. The samples were drawn from the first 160 participants of the ongoing ImmuneRACE study and from 1,254 subjects provided by 6 global collaborators. Sample metadata almost always included a de-identified subject ID, COVID-19 status, age in years and sex. HLA class I and class II types, where available, came from metadata supplied by the sample provider rather than from assay-based typing.

TCRbeta CDR3 regions were amplified from genomic DNA by means of the immunoSEQ Assay, a bias-controlled multiplex PCR. Per the source publication's procedure: Within the assay, amplification of reference gene primers was used to estimate how many nucleated cells each sample contained. To quantify the absolute abundance of each unique TCRbeta CDR3 rearrangement, sequence reads were collapsed and filtered. For each sample, productive Simpson clonality was calculated by taking the square root of Simpson's diversity index across productive rearrangements. Here the immuneACCESS table is served through TCRdb, limited to in-frame sequences with V and J called. Missing clones are a known gap in these copies; in checked studies unresolved V genes cover under half, and the rest lacks a known reason. V and J calls plus clone size are reproduced from that table; the DNA served to infer D and trimming. A total of hundreds of thousands of clones appear in this sample, about 91% of them only once. Roughly 12% of the sample lies in the top ten.

Trimming leaves V shorter by 2 bases and J shorter by 5 bases, with the junction holding 8 bases beyond the gene matches. CDR1 and CDR2, looked up from the germline V gene, are MNHEY and SVGEGT. The CDR3 spans 15 residues, from the cysteine through the phenylalanine. The CDR3 DNA has 45 bases and is translated from base 1. One collaborating source in Seattle enrolled patients while the patients were actively infected and followed the patients over time throughout the course of disease. The collaborating institutions used their own protocols to collect whole blood in K2EDTA tubes. For TCRbeta analysis, collaborators shipped samples as frozen whole blood, isolated PBMCs, or DNA extracted from either of those sample types. Overall results and qualifications from the work: Clinical and demographic metadata were provided uncurated, with the amount varying by source and participant.

This TCR was sampled from a woman between 45 and 60 years old with COVID-19, enrolled during active disease. The V and J segments used are TRBV6-2 or TRBV6-3 and TRBJ1-1; 7 of the junction bases match TRBD1. Sequencing was performed on peripheral blood. The nucleotides are TGTGCCAGCAGTTACCTCCCTACAGGGGCGACTGAAGCTTTCTTT. Translated, this gives CASSYLPTGATEAFF.